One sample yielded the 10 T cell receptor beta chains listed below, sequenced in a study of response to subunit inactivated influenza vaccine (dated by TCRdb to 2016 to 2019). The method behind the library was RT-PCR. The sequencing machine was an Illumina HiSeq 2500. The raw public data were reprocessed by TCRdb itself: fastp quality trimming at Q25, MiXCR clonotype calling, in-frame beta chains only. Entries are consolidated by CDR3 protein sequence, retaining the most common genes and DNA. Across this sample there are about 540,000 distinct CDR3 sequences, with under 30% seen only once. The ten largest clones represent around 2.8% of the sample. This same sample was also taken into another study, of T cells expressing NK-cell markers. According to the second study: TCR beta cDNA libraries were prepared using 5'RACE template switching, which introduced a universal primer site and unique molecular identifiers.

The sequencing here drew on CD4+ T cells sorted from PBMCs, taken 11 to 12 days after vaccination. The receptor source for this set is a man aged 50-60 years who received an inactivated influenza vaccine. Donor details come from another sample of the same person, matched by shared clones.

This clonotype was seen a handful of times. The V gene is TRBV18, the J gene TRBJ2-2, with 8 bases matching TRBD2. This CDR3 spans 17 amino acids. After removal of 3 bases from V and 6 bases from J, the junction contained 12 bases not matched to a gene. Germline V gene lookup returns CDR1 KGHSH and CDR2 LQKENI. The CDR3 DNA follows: TGTGCCAGCTCACCTCCCGGGACTAGACGGGACGCCGGGGAGCTGTTTTTT. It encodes CASSPPGTRRDAGELFF.

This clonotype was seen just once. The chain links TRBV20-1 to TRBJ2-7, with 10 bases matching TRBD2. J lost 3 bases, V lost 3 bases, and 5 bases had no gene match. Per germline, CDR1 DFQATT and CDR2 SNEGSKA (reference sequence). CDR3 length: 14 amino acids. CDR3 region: CSASPSGGYYEQYF. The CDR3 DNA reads TGCAGTGCTAGCCCTAGCGGGGGTTACTACGAGCAGTACTTC.

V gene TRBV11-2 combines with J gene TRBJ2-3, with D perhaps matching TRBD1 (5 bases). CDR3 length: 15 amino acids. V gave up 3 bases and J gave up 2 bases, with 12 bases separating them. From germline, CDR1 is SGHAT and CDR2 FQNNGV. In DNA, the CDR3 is TGTGCCAGCAGCTTCAGAAAGGGGCACACAGATACGCAGTATTTT. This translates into CASSFRKGHTDTQYF.

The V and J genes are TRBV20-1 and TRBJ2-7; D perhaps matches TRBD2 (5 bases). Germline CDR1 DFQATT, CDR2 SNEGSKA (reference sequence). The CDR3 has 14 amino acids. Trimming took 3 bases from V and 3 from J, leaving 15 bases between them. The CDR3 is CSARGLARIYEQYF. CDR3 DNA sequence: TGCAGTGCTAGGGGTCTAGCCAGGATCTACGAGCAGTACTTC.

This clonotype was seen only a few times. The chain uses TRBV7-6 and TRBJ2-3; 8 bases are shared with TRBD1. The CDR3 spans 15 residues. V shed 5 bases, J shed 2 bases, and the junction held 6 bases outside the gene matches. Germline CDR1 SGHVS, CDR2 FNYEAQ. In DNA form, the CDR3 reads TGTGCCAGCAGCAGGTGGACAGGGTTCACAGATACGCAGTATTTT. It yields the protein CASSRWTGFTDTQYF.

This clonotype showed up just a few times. The CDR3 nucleotides read TGTGCCAGCAGTCCCTCGGGTAAGTTCTACAATGAGCAGTTCTTC. Translation: CASSPSGKFYNEQFF. The V call is TRBV12-3 or TRBV12-4, the J call TRBJ2-1; D gene unclear. The CDR3 is 15 residues long. V was shortened by 5 bases and J by 3 bases, with 14 bases between the two germline ends.

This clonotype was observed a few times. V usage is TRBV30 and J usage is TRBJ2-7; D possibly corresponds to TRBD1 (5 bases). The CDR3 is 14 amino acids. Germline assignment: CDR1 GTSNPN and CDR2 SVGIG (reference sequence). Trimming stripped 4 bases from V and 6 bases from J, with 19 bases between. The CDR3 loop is CAWKGLFGVPEQYF. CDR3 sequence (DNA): TGTGCCTGGAAGGGGTTATTTGGGGTCCCCGAGCAGTACTTC.

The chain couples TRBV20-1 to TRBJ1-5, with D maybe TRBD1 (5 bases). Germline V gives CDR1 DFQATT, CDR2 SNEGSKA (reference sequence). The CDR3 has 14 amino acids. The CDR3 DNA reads TGCAGCGTCCTAGGCGCAGGGCCAAATCAGCCCCAGCATTTT. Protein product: CSVLGAGPNQPQHF.

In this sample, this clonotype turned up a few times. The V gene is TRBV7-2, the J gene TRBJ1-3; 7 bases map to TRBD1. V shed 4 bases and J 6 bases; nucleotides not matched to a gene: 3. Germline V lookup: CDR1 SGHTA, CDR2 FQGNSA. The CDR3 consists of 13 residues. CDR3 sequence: CASSSGQPNTIYF. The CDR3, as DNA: TGTGCCAGCAGCTCGGGACAGCCAAACACCATATATTTT.

Here the CDR3 reads CASSVGRVGNSPLHF. The CDR3 DNA is TGTGCCAGCAGCGTAGGAAGGGTGGGGAATTCACCCCTCCACTTT. The gene calls are TRBV9 and TRBJ1-6; unclear D gene. Trimming took off 0 bases at V and 7 bases at J, with 11 bases between the two ends. The CDR3 sequence is 15 residues long. Germline V gene data show CDR1 as SGDLS and CDR2 as YYNGEE.